This TCR beta chain was observed in a study of CD8+CD57+ T cells in acquired aplastic anemia. Turning to the study itself: Sorted CD4+ and CD8+ cells yielded roughly 3 ug of DNA on average. Overall study results and limits: Between patients and controls, around 30 CD8+ CDR3 sequences were found in common.

Trimming took 3 bases from V and 2 from J, leaving 10 bases between them. The CDR3 has 13 amino acids. Germline V gene data show CDR1 as DFQATT and CDR2 as SNEGSKA (reference sequence). To note about this clonotype: The antigen remains undetermined.

Genomic DNA was employed as the template in profiling TCR beta VDJ and CDR3. MiXCR was run by TCRdb on the reads, yielding one entry per CDR3 protein. The table includes about 470,000 distinct CDR3 sequences, under 40% detected once. Patients who underwent sequencing had shown CD8+CD57+ cell expansion by flow cytometry. Every patient presented with severe acquired aplastic anemia. Sequencing used sorted CD4+, CD8+, or CD8+CD57+ T cells (not recorded which) from PBMCs. The sequence was collected from a human donor with aplastic anemia. The V gene is TRBV20-1, the J gene TRBJ1-2, with TRBD1 as a possible D gene (6 bases). CDR3 bases: TGCAGTGCTAGCGGGGGCGGGAACTATGGCTACACCTTC. Translated, it gives CSASGGGNYGYTF.